This note documents a single T cell receptor beta chain sequence. What it binds is unknown. This entry comes from a study of T cell repertoires in cytomegalovirus infection. V was cut by 5 bases and J by 5 bases, with 10 bases left in between. Germline CDR1 reads DFQATT; CDR2 reads SNEGSKA (reference sequence). The CDR3 has 13 amino acids. TCRdb re-called the reads with MiXCR, one entry per CDR3 protein. The sample includes roughly 80,000 distinct CDR3 sequences, about 40% of them seen just once. Points from the study as a whole: There were carriers of CMV plus the relevant HLA, and cumulative public TCR beta family frequency identified them.

This receptor was taken from a human donor in good health (CMV status not recorded). Some clones in this sample may be carry-over from other donors' samples. The chain recombines TRBV20-1 with TRBJ1-6, with D uncertain. The sample here was CD8+ T cells from cultured PBMCs, taken from culture after CMV antigen stimulation. The CDR3 DNA reads TGCAGTGCTTCGGACGGAAATAATTCACCCCTCCACTTT. It specifies CSASDGNNSPLHF.